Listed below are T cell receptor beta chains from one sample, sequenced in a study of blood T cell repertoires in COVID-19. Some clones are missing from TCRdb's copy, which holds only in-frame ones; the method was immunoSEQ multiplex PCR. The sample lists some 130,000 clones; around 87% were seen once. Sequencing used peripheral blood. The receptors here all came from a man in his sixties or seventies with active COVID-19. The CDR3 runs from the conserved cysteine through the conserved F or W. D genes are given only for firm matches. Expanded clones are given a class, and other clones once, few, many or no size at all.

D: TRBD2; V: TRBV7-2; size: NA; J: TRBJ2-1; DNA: TGTGCCAGCAGCCACCTAACTAGCGGGAGAACGCAGTTCTTC; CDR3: CASSHLTSGRTQFF
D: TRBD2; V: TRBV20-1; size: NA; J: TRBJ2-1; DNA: TGCAGTGCTAATGAGCTAGCGGGAGCCGACAATGAGCAGTTCTTC; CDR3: CSANELAGADNEQFF
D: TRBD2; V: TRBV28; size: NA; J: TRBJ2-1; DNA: TGTGCCAGCAGCCAGCGGGAGGGCCCCAATGAGCAGTTCTTC; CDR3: CASSQREGPNEQFF
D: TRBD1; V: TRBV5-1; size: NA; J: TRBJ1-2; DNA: TGCGCCAGCAGCTTAAGGACAGGGGAGCCTAACTATGGCTACACCTTC; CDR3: CASSLRTGEPNYGYTF
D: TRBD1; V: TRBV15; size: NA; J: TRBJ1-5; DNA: TGTGCCACCAGCAGAGATCGGACAGGCAGCCAGCCCCAGCATTTT; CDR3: CATSRDRTGSQPQHF
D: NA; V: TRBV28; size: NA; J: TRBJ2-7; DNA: TGTGCCAGCAGTTACGGCAGGGGGGAGACCTCCTACGAGCAGTACTTC; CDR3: CASSYGRGETSYEQYF
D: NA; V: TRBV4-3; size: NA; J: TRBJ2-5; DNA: TGCGCCAGCAGCCAAGACATAGCCGGAGGTCAAGAGACCCAGTACTTC; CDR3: CASSQDIAGGQETQYF
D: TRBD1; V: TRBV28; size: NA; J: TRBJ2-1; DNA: TGTGCCAGCAGTTTCGGGACAGGGGGCGATGCCTACAATGAGCAGTTCTTC; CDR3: CASSFGTGGDAYNEQFF
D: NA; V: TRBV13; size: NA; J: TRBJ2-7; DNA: TGTGCCAGCAGCTTAAGTTCAGGGGCTAGACAGAGCTCCTACGAGCAGTACTTC; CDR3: CASSLSSGARQSSYEQYF
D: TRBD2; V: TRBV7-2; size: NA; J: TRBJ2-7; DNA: TGTGCCAGCAGCCCACCGGGACTAGCGGGAGTCTACGAGCAGTACTTC; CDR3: CASSPPGLAGVYEQYF
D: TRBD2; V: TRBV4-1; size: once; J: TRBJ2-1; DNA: TGCGCCAGCAGCCAAGAGGGGGGGACCTCCTACAATGAGCAGTTCTTC; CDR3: CASSQEGGTSYNEQFF
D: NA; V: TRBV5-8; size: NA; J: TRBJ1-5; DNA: TGTGCCAGCAGCTCCGCAGGGTGGGGGCCCCAGCATTTT; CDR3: CASSSAGWGPQHF
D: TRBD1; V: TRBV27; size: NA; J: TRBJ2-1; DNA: TGTGCCAGCAGTTTTGGGGACAGGGGTGCGAATGAGCAGTTCTTC; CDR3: CASSFGDRGANEQFF
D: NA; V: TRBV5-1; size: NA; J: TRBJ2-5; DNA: TGCGCCAGCAGCTTGGCGGGTGTGGGAGCCCAAGAGACCCAGTACTTC; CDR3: CASSLAGVGAQETQYF
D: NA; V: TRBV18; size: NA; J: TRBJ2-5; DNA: TGTGCCAGCTCACCAGGGCAGGGGGAGACCCAGTACTTC; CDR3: CASSPGQGETQYF
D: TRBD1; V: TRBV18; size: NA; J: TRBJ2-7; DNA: TGTGCCAGCTCACCAAAGACAGGGGGAGGGTACGAGCAGTACTTC; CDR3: CASSPKTGGGYEQYF
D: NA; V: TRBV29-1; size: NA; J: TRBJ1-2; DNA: TGCAGCGTTGAAGTAGTTCCTGGCTACACCTTC; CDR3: CSVEVVPGYTF
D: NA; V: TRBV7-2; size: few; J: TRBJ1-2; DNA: TGTGCCAGCAGCTTGAGCTATGGCTACACCTTC; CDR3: CASSLSYGYTF
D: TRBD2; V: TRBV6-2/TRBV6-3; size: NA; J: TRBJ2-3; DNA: TGTGCCAGCAGTTACCTAGCGGGGCCCGCAGATACGCAGTATTTT; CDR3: CASSYLAGPADTQYF
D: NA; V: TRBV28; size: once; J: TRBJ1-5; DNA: TGTGCCAGCAGTGACCAGGGGCAGGGTCAGCCCCAGCATTTT; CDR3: CASSDQGQGQPQHF
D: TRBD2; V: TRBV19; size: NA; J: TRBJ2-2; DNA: TGTGCCAGTATAGAGACTAGCGGGGTCACCGGGGAGCTGTTTTTT; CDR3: CASIETSGVTGELFF
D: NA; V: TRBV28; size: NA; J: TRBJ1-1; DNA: TGTGCCAGCAGTCCTGGACAGACGCTGGGAGAAGCTTTCTTT; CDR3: CASSPGQTLGEAFF
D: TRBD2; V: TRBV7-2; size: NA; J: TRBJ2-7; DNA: TGTGCCAGCAGCCCACGGACTAGCTTGGGCGAGCAGTACTTC; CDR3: CASSPRTSLGEQYF
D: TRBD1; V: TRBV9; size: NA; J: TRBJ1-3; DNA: TGTGCCAGCAGCGTCGAGGGACAGTCAGGAAACACCATATATTTT; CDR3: CASSVEGQSGNTIYF
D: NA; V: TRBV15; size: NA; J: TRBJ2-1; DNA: TGTGCCACCAGCAGAGATAAGCAGGCCTACAATGAGCAGTTCTTC; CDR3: CATSRDKQAYNEQFF
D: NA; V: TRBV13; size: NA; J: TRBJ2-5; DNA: TGTGCCAGCAGCTTTAAAGGCCGGGGGAAAGAGACCCAGTACTTC; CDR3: CASSFKGRGKETQYF
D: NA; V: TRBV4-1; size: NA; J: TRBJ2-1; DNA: TGCGCCAGCAGCCAACTTGGGAGCGTAAACAATGAGCAGTTCTTC; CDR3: CASSQLGSVNNEQFF
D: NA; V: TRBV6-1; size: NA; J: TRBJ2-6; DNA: TGTGCCAGCAGTGAAAGGGGTATGGGGACTGGGGCCAACGTCCTGACTTTC; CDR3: CASSERGMGTGANVLTF
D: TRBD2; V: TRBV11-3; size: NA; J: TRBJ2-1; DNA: TGTGCCAGCAGCTTAAGGTCGGGAGGGTACAATGAGCAGTTCTTC; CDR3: CASSLRSGGYNEQFF
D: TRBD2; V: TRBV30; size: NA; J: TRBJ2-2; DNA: TGTGCCTTTATATCACAAATTTTAGCGGGAGGGCCGGCCGGGGAGCTGTTTTTT; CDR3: CAFISQILAGGPAGELFF
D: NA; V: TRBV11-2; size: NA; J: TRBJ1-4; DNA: TGTGCCAGCAGCTTTCGACGCGGCGGGGGCGGGGGATGGGGTGAAAAACTGTTTTTT; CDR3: CASSFRRGGGGGWGEKLFF
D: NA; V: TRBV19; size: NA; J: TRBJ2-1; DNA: TGTGCCAGTTCGGAGGGGACGAGCTACAATGAGCAGTTCTTC; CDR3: CASSEGTSYNEQFF
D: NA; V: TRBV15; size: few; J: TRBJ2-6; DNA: TGTGCCACCAGCAGCAGGGGCAGGGGGGTTCCTGGGGCCAACGTCCTGACTTTC; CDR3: CATSSRGRGVPGANVLTF
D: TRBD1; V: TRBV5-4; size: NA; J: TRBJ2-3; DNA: TGTGCCAGTGGACAGGCCGCAGATACGCAGTATTTT; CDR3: CASGQAADTQYF
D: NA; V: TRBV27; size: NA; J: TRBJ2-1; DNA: TGTGCCAGCAGTCCGCGTTGGGGTAGCGGCCATGAGCAGTTCTTC; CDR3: CASSPRWGSGHEQFF
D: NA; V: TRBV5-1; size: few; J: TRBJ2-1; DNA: TGCGCCAGCAGCTTGAGTGGACTCAGCTCCTACAATGAGCAGTTCTTC; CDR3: CASSLSGLSSYNEQFF
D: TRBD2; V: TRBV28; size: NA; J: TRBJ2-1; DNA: TGTGCCAGCACCCCCTCACGCCCGGGGGCTAGCGGGAGAAGTGGTGAGTTCTTC; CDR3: CASTPSRPGASGRSGEFF
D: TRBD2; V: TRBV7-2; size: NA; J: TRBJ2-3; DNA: TGTGCCAGCAGCTCCCCGGGACTAGCGTTGTATTTT; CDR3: CASSSPGLALYF
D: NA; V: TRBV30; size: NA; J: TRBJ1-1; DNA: TGTGCCTGGAGTGTGGGAGCGCGGACTGAAGCTTTCTTT; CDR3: CAWSVGARTEAFF
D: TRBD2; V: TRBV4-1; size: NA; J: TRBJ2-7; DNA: TGCGCCAGCAGCCGCTCGGGGGGGATAGGGGAGCAGTACTTC; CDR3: CASSRSGGIGEQYF
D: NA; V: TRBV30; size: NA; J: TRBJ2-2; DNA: TGTGCCTGGAGCGGGAGCAACACCGGGGAGCTGTTTTTT; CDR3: CAWSGSNTGELFF
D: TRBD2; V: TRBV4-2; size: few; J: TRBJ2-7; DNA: TGTGCCAGCAGCCAAGAATTCACTAGCGGGGGCTCCTACGAGCAGTACTTC; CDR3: CASSQEFTSGGSYEQYF
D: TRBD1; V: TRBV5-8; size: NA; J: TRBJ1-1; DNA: TGTGCCAGCAGCGTACAGGGGACCGTGAACACTGAAGCTTTCTTT; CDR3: CASSVQGTVNTEAFF
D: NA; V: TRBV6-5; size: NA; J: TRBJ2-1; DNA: TGTGCCAGCAGTCACGACACTTACCAAAACAATGAGCAGTTCTTC; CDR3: CASSHDTYQNNEQFF
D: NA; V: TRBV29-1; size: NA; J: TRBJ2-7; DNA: TGCAGCGTTGAGAAAGACAAGAACGACGAGCAGTACTTC; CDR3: CSVEKDKNDEQYF
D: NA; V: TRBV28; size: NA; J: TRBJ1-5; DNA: TGTGCCAGCAGTTCCTTCTTTCCCCAGCATTTT; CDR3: CASSSFFPQHF
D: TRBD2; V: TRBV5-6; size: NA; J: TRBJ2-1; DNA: TGTGCCAGCAGCTCTCTACCGGGAGGGAAAGAACAGTTCTTC; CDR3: CASSSLPGGKEQFF
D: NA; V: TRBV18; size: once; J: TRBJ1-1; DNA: TGTGCCAGCCTTGCCGGACAAGTAAACACTGAAGCTTTCTTT; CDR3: CASLAGQVNTEAFF